The clone carrying this TCR beta chain was counted once. This CDR3 is 14 amino acids long. Germline-derived CDR1 and CDR2 are GTSNPN and SVGIG (reference sequence). Trimming shortened V by 0 bases and J by 6 bases, and 12 bases separated the two germline ends. These data originate in a study of shared clonotypes between healthy human individuals. Profiled with immunoSEQ multiplex PCR; TCRdb holds only in-frame clones, not every one. The sample shows roughly 2.5 million clones, more than 80% of them seen only once. The sample consisted of naive CD4+ T cells sorted from blood. The subset is: CD45RA+ positively selected. This receptor was obtained from a man in his late teens or twenties in good health. The chain is built from TRBV30 and TRBJ1-5; maybe TRBD1 (5 bases). The CDR3 DNA is TGTGCCTGGAGTGTAAGTAGGGGCGGTCAGCCCCAGCATTTT. It codes for CAWSVSRGGQPQHF.